This TCR beta chain was sequenced for a study of OX40 agonist ivuxolimab in advanced cancers. Turning to the study itself: All patients had ivuxolimab intravenously every 2 weeks at 0.01 to 10 mg/kg. Hepatocellular carcinoma, melanoma, renal cell or head and neck cancer affected the dose-escalation patients.

Germline values: CDR1 SNHLY, CDR2 FYNNEI. Trimming removed 2 bases from V and 6 bases from J, with 8 bases in between. The CDR3 has 12 residues. Here immunoSEQ multiplex PCR was the method, and the copy in TCRdb shows in-frame clones only, minus some. In the table there are about 24,000 clones, around 83% of which are singletons. This clonotype was sampled from an adult with an advanced solid tumor such as melanoma, head and neck, liver or kidney cancer. The V and J genes are TRBV2 and TRBJ2-7; D is perhaps TRBD2 (5 bases). The sample in question was CD4+ or CD8+ T cells sorted from blood, obtained in a trial of the OX40 agonist ivuxolimab. CDR3 DNA: TGTGCCAGCAGTGAACTCGGGGTCGAGCAGTACTTC. Residues: CASSELGVEQYF.